The 24 T cell receptor beta chains in this list originate from one sample, sequenced in a study of T-cell reconstitution after alpha-beta-depleted transplantation in children. Unique molecular identifiers were incorporated when the TCRbeta library was constructed. In TCRdb, the PCR reads were re-called with MiXCR into one record per CDR3 protein. This table holds fewer than 400,000 distinct CDR3 sequences, approximately 23% found once. This material consisted of PBMCs, mostly from graft donor cells, taken 180 days after TCRalphabeta/CD19-depleted stem cell transplant. The receptors were sampled from a male patient younger than 18 who had a stem cell transplant for acute lymphoblastic leukemia, so the T cells may come from the graft donor.

This sequence joins TRBV5-1 and TRBJ2-3; 8 positions agree with TRBD2. V lost 4 bases and J lost 2; bases outside the gene matches: 9. The CDR3 is 16 amino acids. CDR1 and CDR2 from the germline V gene are SGHRS and YFSETQ. In DNA form, the CDR3 reads TGCGCCAGCAGCCAACAGCGGGAGTGGGTCACAGATACGCAGTATTTT. This translates into CASSQQREWVTDTQYF.

This clonotype has more than one count but fewer than ten. This chain links TRBV4-1 with TRBJ2-3, with 10 bases fitting TRBD2. Germline V gene data show CDR1 as MGHRA and CDR2 as YSYEKL. Trimming removed 1 base from V and 5 bases from J; junction bases left unmatched: 15. CDR3 size: 19 residues. CDR3 residues: CASSQGPPLAGALVDTQYF. The CDR3 bases are TGCGCCAGCAGCCAAGGTCCTCCGCTAGCGGGAGCTTTAGTAGATACGCAGTATTTT.

This clonotype was observed a few times. V usage is TRBV20-1 and J usage is TRBJ2-5; no definite D call. V lost 4 bases and J 5 bases, leaving 8 bases between the germline ends. The germline V gene encodes CDR1 DFQATT and CDR2 SNEGSKA (reference sequence). The CDR3 loop spans 11 amino acids. CDR3 nucleotide sequence: TGCAGTGCTACCCTCTGGGAGACCCAGTACTTC. Amino acid sequence: CSATLWETQYF.

In this sample, this clonotype turned up many times. The CDR3 region is CASRKITDTQYF. The CDR3 nucleotides are TGCGCCAGCAGGAAGATCACAGATACGCAGTATTTT. The genes are TRBV5-1 and TRBJ2-3; D ambiguous. Trimming cost V 5 bases and J 2 bases, with 6 bases left between them. There are 12 residues in the CDR3. CDR1 is SGHRS and CDR2 is YFSETQ in the germline V gene.

A few counts support this clonotype. The chain carries TRBV4-2 and TRBJ2-7, with 11 bases identical to TRBD2. This CDR3 contains 19 residues. Germline V gene data show CDR1 as LGHNA and CDR2 as YNFKEQ. The V gene end was trimmed by 6 bases and the J gene end by 0 bases; junction bases not matched to a gene: 16. CDR3 protein: CASRAGLAGPLPSSYEQYF. DNA for the CDR3: TGTGCCAGCAGGGCCGGACTAGCGGGCCCTCTCCCAAGCTCCTACGAGCAGTACTTC.

This clonotype has more than one count but fewer than ten. V usage is TRBV12-3 or TRBV12-4 and J usage is TRBJ1-2, with TRBD1 as a possible D gene (5 bases). The CDR3 loop spans 14 amino acids. V gave up 6 bases and J gave up 4 bases, with 15 bases separating them. CDR3: CASSPTRQTYGYTF. The CDR3 coding sequence is TGTGCCAGCAGCCCGACCAGACAGACCTATGGCTACACCTTC.

There are a few counts of this clonotype. The J gene is TRBJ2-1, the V gene TRBV5-1, with no clear D. Trimming left V 5 bases short and J 6 bases short, with 18 bases between. This CDR3 is 15 amino acids long. CDR1 SGHRS and CDR2 YFSETQ come from the germline V gene. Here the CDR3 reads CASSPGFQYGNEQFF. CDR3 nucleotide sequence: TGCGCCAGCAGTCCAGGATTCCAATATGGCAATGAGCAGTTCTTC.

This chain joins TRBV3-1 and TRBJ2-7; perhaps TRBD2 as D (5 bases). The CDR3 extends over 14 amino acids. V gave up 1 base and J gave up 0 bases, with 7 bases separating them. CDR1 is LGHDT, CDR2 YNNKEL, per germline (reference sequence). DNA for the CDR3: TGTGCCAGCAGCCAAGGCGGGTTCTCCTACGAGCAGTACTTC. Translating gives CASSQGGFSYEQYF.

The rearrangement links TRBV9 to TRBJ2-7, with D perhaps matching TRBD1 (6 bases). The CDR3 contains 14 residues. Germline V CDR1 and CDR2: SGDLS, YYNGEE. Trimming pared 3 bases from V and 0 bases from J, leaving 10 bases between. For the CDR3, the DNA is TGTGCCAGCAGCGAGGACAGTCCCTCCTACGAGCAGTACTTC. Its translation: CASSEDSPSYEQYF.

The chain has TRBV7-7 and TRBJ2-3, with D hard to call. V shed 5 bases and J shed 4 bases, with 10 bases lying between them. Per the germline V gene, CDR1 is SSHAT and CDR2 is FNYEAQ (reference sequence). The CDR3 has 13 amino acids. As DNA, the CDR3 is TGTGCCAGCAGCCCGAAGGGATCAGATACGCAGTATTTT. Protein product: CASSPKGSDTQYF.

This clonotype was seen a few times. The rearrangement joins TRBV10-2 to TRBJ2-3, with D uncertain. CDR1 is WSHSY and CDR2 is SAAADI in the germline V gene. V lost 6 bases and J lost 6, with 13 bases in between. The CDR3 has 13 amino acids. The DNA for the CDR3 is TGCGCCAGCAGCAAAAACCACCGGGATACGCAGTATTTT. This encodes CASSKNHRDTQYF.

This clonotype has just a few counts. This chain joins TRBV7-8 and TRBJ1-5; D gene uncertain. Trimming took 3 bases from V and 3 from J, leaving 12 bases between them. Germline V gene data show CDR1 as SGHVS and CDR2 as FQNEAQ. The CDR3 consists of 15 residues. The CDR3 is CASSFSGSPNQPQHF. As DNA, the CDR3 is TGTGCCAGCAGCTTTTCGGGGAGCCCCAATCAGCCCCAGCATTTT.

V and J are TRBV5-1 and TRBJ2-5; TRBD2 matches at 7 bases. Looked up from germline, CDR1 is SGHRS and CDR2 is YFSETQ. The CDR3 is made up of 15 amino acids. Trimming took 9 bases from V and 4 from J; bases not matched to a gene: 15. Here the CDR3 DNA reads TGCGCCACCGGCCCCGGGGAATTAGCGGGAGAGACCCAGTACTTC. Protein product: CATGPGELAGETQYF.

This clonotype was seen a handful of times. V is TRBV7-9 and J is TRBJ2-3; no firm D call. Between the trimmed V and J ends, which lost 5 bases and 5 bases, there was a span of 8 bases. Germline values: CDR1 SEHNR, CDR2 FQNEAQ (reference sequence). The CDR3 has 12 amino acids. The CDR3 nucleotides are TGTGCCAGCAGCCACACACAAGATACGCAGTATTTT. This sequence encodes CASSHTQDTQYF.

This clonotype was seen more than once but under ten times. The V gene is TRBV10-3, the J gene TRBJ1-5, with D uncertain. V lost 3 bases and J 4 bases, leaving 4 bases between the germline ends. CDR3 length: 12 amino acids. Germline-derived CDR1 and CDR2 are ENHRY and SYGVKD. CDR3 sequence (DNA): TGTGCCATCAGTGATCAGAATCAGCCCCAGCATTTT. Translation gives CAISDQNQPQHF.

This clonotype showed up just a few times. The chain is built from TRBV12-3 or TRBV12-4 and TRBJ2-7; no reliable D call. Trimming pared 0 bases from V and 7 bases from J, leaving 10 bases between. The CDR3 contains 13 residues. The CDR3 DNA sequence: TGTGCCAGCAGTTTAGCTAGGGTAGGGGAGCAGTACTTC. Its protein is CASSLARVGEQYF.

This chain links TRBV7-2 with TRBJ2-7; D is uncertain. Trimming removed 1 base from V and 7 bases from J, with 14 bases in between. Germline assignment: CDR1 SGHTA and CDR2 FQGNSA. The CDR3 runs to 14 residues. The CDR3 DNA is TGTGCCAGCAGCTTAGGCCCCCCAGGAGCGGAGCAGTACTTC. It encodes CASSLGPPGAEQYF. Together with reference TRBV7-2 and TRBJ2-7, the CDR3 gives the full variable domain: GAGVSQSPSNKVTEKGKDVELRCDPISGHTALYWYRQSLGQGLEFLIYFQGNSAPDKSGLPSDRFSAERTGGSVSTLTIQRTQQEDSAVYLCASSLGPPGAEQYFGPGTRLTVT.

This sequence joins TRBV20-1 and TRBJ2-2; D is unclear. Looked up from germline, CDR1 is DFQATT and CDR2 is SNEGSKA (reference sequence). Trimming stripped 1 base from V and 2 bases from J, with 11 bases between. The CDR3 loop spans 15 amino acids. The CDR3 region is CSARALGRNTGELFF. The CDR3 nucleotides read TGCAGTGCTAGAGCGCTTGGAAGAAACACCGGGGAGCTGTTTTTT.

The sample holds a few counts of this clonotype. The V gene is TRBV27, the J gene TRBJ1-5; 7 bases line up with TRBD1. This CDR3 comprises 16 residues. V shed 7 bases, J shed 5 bases, and the junction held 14 bases outside the gene matches. Germline-derived CDR1 and CDR2 are MNHEY and SMNVEV (reference sequence). Here the CDR3 reads CASTPTARGSDQPQHF. The DNA of the CDR3 is TGTGCCAGCACCCCAACGGCCAGGGGGTCCGATCAGCCCCAGCATTTT.

The chain recombines TRBV11-1 with TRBJ2-3; TRBD1 aligns across 8 bases. CDR1 and CDR2 (germline): SGHAT, FQDESV (reference sequence). V shed 0 bases and J 2 bases; nucleotides not matched to a gene: 22. The CDR3 runs to 22 residues. CDR3 protein: CASSLAATGVKRAQLLTDTQYF. In nucleotides, the CDR3 is TGTGCCAGCAGCTTAGCGGCGACAGGGGTTAAGAGGGCCCAACTACTCACAGATACGCAGTATTTT.

The rearrangement links TRBV3-1 to TRBJ2-7; 7 bases agree with TRBD1. Germline CDR1 reads LGHDT; CDR2 reads YNNKEL (reference sequence). Trimming took 4 bases from V and 0 from J; bases not matched to a gene: 9. The CDR3 extends over 16 amino acids. The CDR3 is CASSPRTGRSSYEQYF. The DNA for the CDR3 is TGTGCCAGCAGCCCCAGGACAGGCCGGAGCTCCTACGAGCAGTACTTC.

The gene calls are TRBV12-3 or TRBV12-4 and TRBJ1-3; no clear D gene. The germline V and J ends were trimmed by 1 base and 2 bases, with 15 bases remaining between them. The CDR3 sequence is 17 residues long. The CDR3 loop reads CASSLVVPLPTGNTIYF. As DNA, the CDR3 is TGTGCCAGCAGTTTAGTGGTCCCACTGCCCACTGGAAACACCATATATTTT.

The CDR3 loop is CASRPGAFYEQYF. For the CDR3, the DNA is TGTGCCAGCAGACCCGGGGCATTCTACGAGCAGTACTTC. The chain combines TRBV6-1 with TRBJ2-7, with D possibly called TRBD1 or TRBD2 (5 bases each). V was shortened by 6 bases and J by 3 bases, with 12 bases between the two germline ends. The CDR3 totals 13 residues. Germline V CDR1 and CDR2: MNHNS, SASEGT.

The rearrangement links TRBV7-9 to TRBJ2-1; D is tentatively TRBD1 or TRBD2 (6 bases each). Germline V gene lookup returns CDR1 SEHNR and CDR2 FQNEAQ (reference sequence). V shed 6 bases and J shed 9 bases, with 21 bases lying between them. This CDR3 is 15 amino acids long. CDR3 DNA: TGTGCCAGCAGAACCCACCGACTAGAAGGGGGTGAGCAGTTCTTC. It is translated as CASRTHRLEGGEQFF.